These T cell receptor beta chains were read from a single sample in a study of cytomegalovirus exposure and HLA in healthy donors. Assay: immunoSEQ multiplex PCR; the TCRdb copy retains only in-frame clones and omits some. The repertoire holds 150,000 or so clones, with roughly four fifths as singletons. Specimen: PBMCs. The receptor source for this set is a man aged 18 to 35 in good health and CMV-seropositive. The CDR3 runs from the conserved cysteine through the conserved F or W. D genes are given only for firm matches. Clone size is stated in some rows and not others, as once, few, many or a class when expanded.

size: NA
J: TRBJ2-7
D: NA
V: TRBV5-1
DNA: TGCGCCAGCAGCTTGTTTCAAGGGGCCGAGCAGTACTTC
CDR3: CASSLFQGAEQYF

size: NA
J: TRBJ1-5
D: TRBD1
V: TRBV6-5
DNA: TGTGCCAGCAGACCCGACAGGGGAAGCAATCAGCCCCAGCATTTT
CDR3: CASRPDRGSNQPQHF

size: NA
J: TRBJ2-7
D: TRBD1
V: TRBV5-5
DNA: TGTGCCAGCATGCAGGGGGCAGTGGACTACGAGCAGTACTTC
CDR3: CASMQGAVDYEQYF

size: NA
J: TRBJ1-2
D: NA
V: TRBV6-1
DNA: TGTGCCAGCACTGGCCTCTATGGCTACACCTTC
CDR3: CASTGLYGYTF

size: few
J: TRBJ1-1
D: TRBD1
V: TRBV7-6
DNA: TGTGCCAGCAGCGCGACAGGGGTCGGCTCGGATACTGAAGCTTTCTTT
CDR3: CASSATGVGSDTEAFF

size: once
J: TRBJ1-2
D: TRBD1
V: TRBV4-1
DNA: TGCGCCAGCAGCCAAGATCGGGACAGGGATTATCTCTATGGCTACACCTTC
CDR3: CASSQDRDRDYLYGYTF

size: NA
J: TRBJ1-1
D: NA
V: TRBV6-6
DNA: TGTGCCAGCGCGGAGGGGAGTAGGGGGAACACTGAAGCTTTCTTT
CDR3: CASAEGSRGNTEAFF

size: NA
J: TRBJ2-7
D: TRBD2
V: TRBV18
DNA: TGTGCCAGCTCCCCTCTAGCGGGAGGGTCAACCTACGAGCAGTACTTC
CDR3: CASSPLAGGSTYEQYF

size: NA
J: TRBJ2-7
D: NA
V: TRBV7-9
DNA: TGTGCCAGCAGCGCTGGGACACCTTACGAGCAGTACTTC
CDR3: CASSAGTPYEQYF

size: NA
J: TRBJ1-3
D: NA
V: TRBV9
DNA: TGTGCCAGCAGCGTAGGAAAGGAGAACTCTGGAAACACCATATATTTT
CDR3: CASSVGKENSGNTIYF

size: NA
J: TRBJ2-1
D: NA
V: TRBV9
DNA: TGTGCCAGCAGCCTCGGGAATTCCTACAATGAGCAGTTCTTC
CDR3: CASSLGNSYNEQFF

size: NA
J: TRBJ1-1
D: NA
V: TRBV28
DNA: TGTGCCAGCAGTTTTAGGGGGGGAAGGGCTGCTGAAGCTTTCTTT
CDR3: CASSFRGGRAAEAFF

size: NA
J: TRBJ2-2
D: TRBD2
V: TRBV7-6
DNA: TGTGCCGGCAGTTCGGGGGGGGGAACCGGGGAGCTGTTTTTT
CDR3: CAGSSGGGTGELFF

size: NA
J: TRBJ2-3
D: TRBD2
V: TRBV19
DNA: TGTGCCAGTAGTTCCCAACTAGCGGGAAACACAGATACGCAGTATTTT
CDR3: CASSSQLAGNTDTQYF

size: many
J: TRBJ2-7
D: NA
V: TRBV5-1
DNA: TGCGCCAGCAGCCTTGGACTGAGTTCATACTACGAGCAGTACTTC
CDR3: CASSLGLSSYYEQYF

size: NA
J: TRBJ2-7
D: TRBD2
V: TRBV4-2
DNA: TGTGCCAGCACCCCTAGCGGGTCCTCTACCTACGAGCAGTACTTC
CDR3: CASTPSGSSTYEQYF

size: NA
J: TRBJ1-1
D: TRBD1
V: TRBV28
DNA: TGTGCCAGCAGTCCAGGGGGTGGGGTGGGGACTGAAGCTTTCTTT
CDR3: CASSPGGGVGTEAFF

size: NA
J: TRBJ2-3
D: NA
V: TRBV9
DNA: TGTGCCAGCAGCGTAGGTCTGGGCGGGCGCACAGATACGCAGTATTTT
CDR3: CASSVGLGGRTDTQYF

size: NA
J: TRBJ2-4
D: NA
V: TRBV2
DNA: TGTGCCAGCAGTGCCTGGACTAATACCAAAAACATTCAGTACTTC
CDR3: CASSAWTNTKNIQYF

size: few
J: TRBJ2-5
D: NA
V: TRBV7-9
DNA: TGTGCCAGCAGCTTAGTGGACAGCGACGAAGAGACCCAGTACTTC
CDR3: CASSLVDSDEETQYF

size: NA
J: TRBJ1-5
D: TRBD1
V: TRBV27
DNA: TGTGCCACCTCCCAGGGGACAGTCAATCAGCCCCAGCATTTT
CDR3: CATSQGTVNQPQHF

size: NA
J: TRBJ1-4
D: TRBD1
V: TRBV28
DNA: TGTGCCAGCAGTCCCACAGGGGGCTCAAATGAAAAACTGTTTTTT
CDR3: CASSPTGGSNEKLFF

size: NA
J: TRBJ2-7
D: TRBD2
V: TRBV7-9
DNA: TGTGCCAGCAGCTTGGGGCTAACTAGCGACGAGCAGTACTTC
CDR3: CASSLGLTSDEQYF

size: NA
J: TRBJ2-7
D: NA
V: TRBV25-1
DNA: TGTGCCAGCAGTGAAAACAGAGAGAAGCTCTACGAGCAGTATTTC
CDR3: CASSENREKLYEQYF

size: NA
J: TRBJ2-7
D: NA
V: TRBV7-9
DNA: TGTGCCAGCAGCTCCCCTAATACCCTCTACGAGCAGTACTTC
CDR3: CASSSPNTLYEQYF

size: NA
J: TRBJ1-1
D: NA
V: TRBV5-1
DNA: TGCGCCAGCAGCTTTCACGGCACAGATGAAGCTTTCTTT
CDR3: CASSFHGTDEAFF

size: NA
J: TRBJ2-5
D: TRBD2
V: TRBV7-7
DNA: TGTGCTAGCAGCTTAGGAGGACTAGCGGGAGTTCATGAGACCCAGTACTTC
CDR3: CASSLGGLAGVHETQYF

size: NA
J: TRBJ2-7
D: TRBD2
V: TRBV6-6
DNA: TGTGCCAGCAGTTACGGCAGCGGGAGGGCTTACGAGCAGTACTTC
CDR3: CASSYGSGRAYEQYF

size: NA
J: TRBJ1-6
D: NA
V: TRBV4-2
DNA: TGTGCCAGCAGCCAAGATCTCGGGGTCTCCTATAATTCACCCCTCCACTTT
CDR3: CASSQDLGVSYNSPLHF

size: NA
J: TRBJ2-6
D: NA
V: TRBV14
DNA: TGTGCCAGCACCTCAAGGCGGCAGTTTGGGGCCAACGTCCTGACTTTC
CDR3: CASTSRRQFGANVLTF

size: NA
J: TRBJ2-1
D: NA
V: TRBV7-3
DNA: TGTGCCAGCAGCTTAGGTCACAGCTCCTACAATGAGCAGTTCTTC
CDR3: CASSLGHSSYNEQFF